The 26 T cell receptor beta chains reported below all come from one sample, sequenced in a study of Graves' ophthalmopathy and Graves' hyperthyroidism. RNA transcripts provided the template for amplifying TCR beta CDR3 regions. HTBI primers were used in a first-round RT-PCR, which preceded a second-round multiplex PCR. TCRdb itself ran the multiplex PCR reads through MiXCR, one entry per CDR3 protein. Of approximately 150,000 distinct CDR3 sequences listed, roughly two fifths are singletons. The specimen was peripheral blood. These TCRs come from a man under 40 with Graves' ophthalmopathy.

The rearrangement joins TRBV6-1 to TRBJ1-2; possible D gene TRBD1, 5 bases. CDR1 and CDR2 from the germline V gene are MNHNS and SASEGT. The CDR3 consists of 11 residues. V lost 9 bases and J 8 bases, leaving 13 bases between the germline ends. The CDR3: CASYSGEGYTF. CDR3 sequence (DNA): TGTGCCAGTTACTCGGGGGAGGGCTACACCTTC.

This clonotype was seen repeatedly, ten times or more. J is TRBJ1-3 and V is TRBV30, with 7 bases identical to TRBD1. The CDR3 is made up of 14 amino acids. Germline CDR1 is GTSNPN and CDR2 is SVGIG (reference sequence). After removal of 5 bases from V and 7 bases from J, the junction contained 11 bases not matched to a gene. The CDR3 sequence is CAWSGTARGNTIYF. CDR3 bases: TGTGCCTGGTCGGGGACAGCGCGGGGGAACACCATATATTTT.

The rearrangement uses TRBV27 and TRBJ1-2; D not certain. Looked up from germline, CDR1 is MNHEY and CDR2 is SMNVEV (reference sequence). This CDR3 comprises 13 residues. Trimming left V 5 bases short and J 1 base short, with 8 bases between. Here the CDR3 reads CASSDKLNYGYTF. For the CDR3, the DNA is TGTGCCAGCAGTGACAAACTTAACTATGGCTACACCTTC.

The V call is TRBV30, the J call TRBJ1-6; D unclear. Per germline, CDR1 GTSNPN and CDR2 SVGIG (reference sequence). Trimming cost V 4 bases and J 5 bases, with 9 bases left between them. The CDR3 extends over 13 amino acids. CDR3 region: CAWIARDNSPLHF. The CDR3, as DNA: TGTGCCTGGATTGCAAGGGATAATTCACCCCTCCACTTT. Variable domain in full (rest from reference TRBV30 and TRBJ1-6): SQTIHQWPATLVQPVGSPLSLECTVEGTSNPNLYWYRQAAGRGLQLLFYSVGIGQISSEVPQNLSASRPQDRQFILSSKKLLLSDSGFYLCAWIARDNSPLHFGNGTRLTVT.

The chain recombines TRBV7-2 with TRBJ2-7; D gene unclear. The CDR3 spans 14 residues. Germline CDR1 is SGHTA and CDR2 is FQGNSA. The V end was cut by 2 bases, the J end by 6 bases, with 14 bases between. This CDR3 is CASSLTVLLGEQYF. DNA of the CDR3: TGTGCCAGCAGCTTAACAGTCTTACTTGGCGAGCAGTACTTC.

Details on this clonotype: This could be a read error, since a much larger clone is one nucleotide away. The chain employs TRBV6-2 or TRBV6-3 and TRBJ2-5, with TRBD2 as a possible D gene (6 bases). Germline V gene data show CDR1 as MNHEY and CDR2 as SVGEGT. The CDR3 length is 17 residues. V shed 7 bases and J shed 5 bases, with 26 bases lying between them. The DNA for the CDR3 is TGTGCCAGCAAACCCAATCTGGGAGGCCTACAGGCGGAGACCCAGTACTTC. Its translation: CASKPNLGGLQAETQYF.

The table lists this clonotype with many counts. This chain uses TRBV29-1 with TRBJ2-7; D possibly corresponds to TRBD1 (6 bases). CDR1 and CDR2 (germline): SQVTM, ANQGSEA. The V end lost 4 bases, the J end lost 5 bases, and 9 bases lay between the germline ends. The CDR3 has 11 residues. CDR3 residues: CSVAGAHEQYF. CDR3 DNA: TGCAGCGTTGCAGGGGCTCACGAGCAGTACTTC.

This clonotype appeared many times. This rearrangement joins TRBV7-8 to TRBJ2-7, with a possible D match to TRBD2 (6 bases). This CDR3 region has 13 residues. Trimming removed 5 bases from V and 6 bases from J, with 14 bases in between. Germline-derived CDR1 and CDR2 are SGHVS and FQNEAQ. DNA for the CDR3: TGTGCCAGCAGCGAAGGCGGGGTAGGCGAGCAGTACTTC. The encoded protein is CASSEGGVGEQYF.

This clonotype was seen at least ten times. The rearrangement joins TRBV24-1 to TRBJ2-2; possible D gene TRBD2, 6 bases. CDR1 is KGHDR and CDR2 is SFDVKD in the germline V gene. The V gene lost 3 bases and the J gene lost 3 bases, with 13 bases spanning the gap. The CDR3 is made up of 16 amino acids. The CDR3 coding sequence is TGTGCCACCAGTGATCCGGCTGGAGGGGACACCGGGGAGCTGTTTTTT. Translated: CATSDPAGGDTGELFF.

This clonotype was seen many times. DNA of the CDR3: TGTGCTAGTGCCTTGAATAATGGCTACACCTTC. Protein sequence: CASALNNGYTF. The rearrangement joins TRBV12-5 to TRBJ1-2; no reliable D call. Germline V lookup: CDR1 LGHNT, CDR2 FRNRAP. Trimming stripped 7 bases from V and 6 bases from J, with 9 bases between. This CDR3 is built from 11 residues.

The rearrangement uses TRBV28 and TRBJ2-2; 9 bases line up with TRBD2. Trimming at V came to 6 bases and at J to 7 bases, leaving 9 bases not matched to a gene. The CDR3 runs to 15 residues. Germline CDR1 reads MDHEN; CDR2 reads SYDVKM. CDR3 DNA: TGTGCCAGCAGGGAATTAGCGGGAGAACACGGGGAGCTGTTTTTT. Amino acid sequence: CASRELAGEHGELFF.

This clonotype was detected ten times or more. J is TRBJ1-1 and V is TRBV19; no reliable D call. Germline CDR1 LNHDA, CDR2 SQIVND (reference sequence). This CDR3 has 13 residues. V lost 4 bases to trimming and J lost 1 base, with 7 bases between them. This CDR3 reads CASSKKQNTEAFF. CDR3 DNA sequence: TGTGCCAGTAGTAAAAAACAGAACACTGAAGCTTTCTTT. The full variable domain, its missing parts supplied by reference TRBV19 and TRBJ1-1, is DGGITQSPKYLFRKEGQNVTLSCEQNLNHDAMYWYRQDPGQGLRLIYYSQIVNDFQKGDIAEGYSVSREKKESFPLTVTSAQKNPTAFYLCASSKKQNTEAFFGQGTRLTVV.

Of note for this clonotype: One end of the junction is discordant with germline, which a read error may explain. V and J are TRBV19 and TRBJ1-1; D is unresolved. The CDR3 consists of 10 residues. Germline CDR1 is LNHDA and CDR2 is SQIVND (reference sequence). CDR3 region: CSNHGPEAFF. CDR3 sequence (DNA): TGCAGCAATCACGGACCTGAAGCTTTCTTT.

This clonotype has a count of ten or more. The rearrangement links TRBV6-5 to TRBJ2-5; 7 bases match TRBD1. J gave up 4 bases and V 0 bases, and 2 bases lay outside the gene matches. Germline assignment: CDR1 MNHEY and CDR2 SVGAGI. The CDR3 sequence is 14 residues long. The CDR3 bases are TGTGCCAGCAGTTACTCGACAGGGCGAGAGACCCAGTACTTC. Its protein product is CASSYSTGRETQYF.

This clonotype was seen repeatedly, ten times or more. The V and J genes are TRBV27 and TRBJ2-7; D remains ambiguous. The V and J ends lost 4 bases and 2 bases respectively, with 12 bases between them. The germline V gene encodes CDR1 MNHEY and CDR2 SMNVEV (reference sequence). The CDR3 runs 14 residues. The CDR3, as DNA: TGTGCCAGCAGTTCCCGGCAGGCGCCCTACGAGCAGTACTTC. Translated: CASSSRQAPYEQYF.

This clonotype has a count of ten or more. The gene calls are TRBV6-2 or TRBV6-3 and TRBJ2-7; D might be TRBD1 (5 bases). This CDR3 comprises 13 residues. Trimming removed 5 bases at V and 4 bases at J, with 12 bases between. Germline CDR1 and CDR2: MNHEY and SVGEGT. The CDR3 reads CASSPYNRYEQYF. The CDR3 DNA reads TGTGCCAGCAGTCCATACAACAGGTACGAGCAGTACTTC.

This clonotype was recorded many times. J is TRBJ2-7 and V is TRBV12-3 or TRBV12-4, with TRBD2 identical over 7 bases. CDR3 length: 17 amino acids. The junction had 14 bases not matched to a gene; V was cut back by 0 bases and J by 6 bases. CDR3 residues: CASSLALGRLAPGEQYF. The CDR3 DNA follows: TGTGCCAGCAGTTTAGCCCTCGGACGACTAGCCCCGGGCGAGCAGTACTTC.

This clonotype was counted ten times or more. The rearrangement uses TRBV10-3 and TRBJ1-2; D possibly corresponds to TRBD1 (5 bases). The V and J ends lost 7 bases and 3 bases respectively, with 12 bases between them. This CDR3 is built from 13 residues. Germline values: CDR1 ENHRY, CDR2 SYGVKD. CDR3 DNA: TGTGCCATCACTGCCGACAGAGACTATGGCTACACCTTC. This codes for CAITADRDYGYTF.

This clonotype was counted many times. The chain couples TRBV27 to TRBJ2-2; 8 bases map to TRBD1. The CDR3 has 16 residues. Germline-derived CDR1 and CDR2 are MNHEY and SMNVEV (reference sequence). V lost 5 bases to trimming and J lost 7 bases; unmatched junction nucleotides: 12. The DNA of the CDR3 is TGTGCCAGCAGTGTTTCCGGGACAGGACGTGTCGGGGAGCTGTTTTTT. Its translation is CASSVSGTGRVGELFF.

This clonotype has a single count. The chain employs TRBV11-1 and TRBJ2-5; D is tentatively TRBD1 or TRBD2 (6 bases each). Germline V gene sequence: CDR1 SGHAT, CDR2 FQDESV (reference sequence). The CDR3 loop spans 15 amino acids. Trimming removed 4 bases from V and 3 bases from J, with 15 bases in between. CDR3 DNA: TGTGCCAGCAGCTACGGGGGCAGGGCTGAAGAGACCCAGTACTTC. It codes for CASSYGGRAEETQYF.

This clonotype has at least ten counts. The V and J genes are TRBV24-1 and TRBJ1-1; D perhaps matches TRBD1 (5 bases). Deletions cut 5 bases from V and 1 base from J, with 7 bases between. Germline-derived CDR1 and CDR2 are KGHDR and SFDVKD. The CDR3 covers 13 residues. The CDR3 spells CATSVTGNTEAFF. The CDR3 nucleotides read TGTGCCACCAGTGTAACAGGGAACACTGAAGCTTTCTTT.

V usage is TRBV6-1 and J usage is TRBJ2-5, with D possibly matching TRBD2 (6 bases). Looked up from germline, CDR1 is MNHNS and CDR2 is SASEGT. The CDR3 is made up of 17 amino acids. The V gene lost 0 bases and the J gene lost 2 bases, with 16 bases spanning the gap. The CDR3 loop is CASSEAGIAGPQETQYF. The CDR3 nucleotides are TGTGCCAGCAGTGAAGCCGGTATTGCGGGACCTCAAGAGACCCAGTACTTC.

This clonotype was recorded at least ten times. CDR3 coding DNA: TGTGCCAGCAGCAGGACAGAATCCTACGAGCAGTACTTC. It is translated as CASSRTESYEQYF. The gene calls are TRBV27 and TRBJ2-7; D is possibly TRBD1 (6 bases). V was shortened by 6 bases and J by 1 base, with 10 bases between the two germline ends. Germline lookup yields CDR1 MNHEY and CDR2 SMNVEV (reference sequence). This CDR3 has 13 residues.

This clonotype occurred many times. The chain is built from TRBV20-1 and TRBJ2-7; the D gene is possibly TRBD1 (6 bases). The V gene's germline CDR1 is DFQATT and CDR2 SNEGSKA (reference sequence). The CDR3 length is 12 residues. V lost 6 bases, J lost 8 bases, and 17 bases lay in between. CDR3 sequence: CSALNRDSKQYF. DNA of the CDR3: TGCAGTGCGCTAAACAGGGATTCCAAGCAGTACTTC.

This clonotype was seen many times. The V gene is TRBV3-1, the J gene TRBJ2-4; D gene unclear. CDR3 length: 13 amino acids. Per germline, CDR1 LGHDT and CDR2 YNNKEL (reference sequence). Trimming stripped 6 bases from V and 1 base from J, with 7 bases between. The CDR3 nucleotides read TGTGCCAGCAGTACGGGCGCCAAAAACATTCAGTACTTC. Protein sequence: CASSTGAKNIQYF.

This clonotype occurred many times. This chain links TRBV6-4 with TRBJ2-7, with TRBD1 matching over 10 bases. The germline gives CDR1 MRHNA, CDR2 SNTAGT. V gave up 6 bases and J gave up 4 bases; unmatched junction bases: 18. This CDR3 has 18 amino acids. CDR3: CASSPTLGQGEAKYEQYF. For the CDR3, the DNA is TGTGCCAGCAGCCCTACCCTTGGACAGGGGGAGGCCAAATACGAGCAGTACTTC.